The 25 T cell receptor beta chains below were found in one sample sequenced in a study of cytomegalovirus exposure and HLA in healthy donors. Both 60 Vbeta primers and 13 Jbeta primers went into the PCR. This table comes from immunoSEQ multiplex PCR, and its TCRdb copy is limited to in-frame clones, with some not included. The table includes 150,000 or so clones, roughly 80% detected once. Sample: PBMCs. The receptors were sampled from a middle-aged woman in good health and CMV-seronegative.

V and J are TRBV6-1 and TRBJ2-5; 7 bases are shared with TRBD2. Germline CDR1 and CDR2: MNHNS and SASEGT. CDR3 length equals 16 residues. With V trimmed by 3 bases and J by 0 bases, 7 bases remained unmatched. The CDR3 coding sequence is TGTGCCAGCAGTGATACTTGGGGACTATACCAAGAGACCCAGTACTTC. Protein sequence: CASSDTWGLYQETQYF.

The chain has TRBV19 and TRBJ2-7, with 7 bases fitting TRBD2. The CDR3 extends over 17 amino acids. With V trimmed by 2 bases and J by 3 bases, 13 bases remained unmatched. Germline lookup yields CDR1 LNHDA and CDR2 SQIVND (reference sequence). The CDR3: CASSIQGSSGIFYEQYF. In DNA form, the CDR3 reads TGTGCCAGTAGTATACAGGGTAGCAGCGGGATTTTCTACGAGCAGTACTTC.

V is TRBV6-6 and J is TRBJ1-2, with 7 bases aligning to TRBD1. The V gene's germline CDR1 is MNHNY and CDR2 SVGAGI (reference sequence). The CDR3 consists of 14 residues. V was clipped by 7 bases and J by 8 bases; unmatched bases: 13. This CDR3 is CASTAGTASWGYTF. The DNA of the CDR3 is TGTGCCAGCACAGCCGGGACAGCCTCGTGGGGCTACACCTTC.

The chain recombines TRBV2 with TRBJ1-6; TRBD1 matches 8 bases. Germline V CDR1 and CDR2: SNHLY, FYNNEI. The trim removed 7 bases at V and 6 bases at J, leaving 8 bases unmatched. The CDR3 extends over 15 amino acids. The DNA for the CDR3 is TGTGCCAGCAACCGAGGACAGGGACCTAATTCACCCCTCCACTTT. Its translation: CASNRGQGPNSPLHF.

The chain couples TRBV27 to TRBJ2-1; D is perhaps TRBD2 (6 bases). Trimming left V 4 bases short and J 8 bases short, with 18 bases between. The length of the CDR3 is 15 residues. Germline V gives CDR1 MNHEY, CDR2 SMNVEV (reference sequence). The CDR3 loop reads CASSSGLLGGYEQFF. CDR3 coding DNA: TGTGCCAGCAGTTCGGGACTCCTCGGCGGGTATGAGCAGTTCTTC.

The chain combines TRBV28 with TRBJ2-3, with 14 nucleotides matching TRBD2. J gave up 2 bases and V 3 bases, and 7 bases lay outside the gene matches. CDR1 is MDHEN and CDR2 is SYDVKM in the germline V gene. The CDR3 is 18 amino acids. The DNA for the CDR3 is TGTGCCAGCAGTTTTTACGGACTAGCGGGGGGATACACAGATACGCAGTATTTT. Its translation: CASSFYGLAGGYTDTQYF. Based on the CDR3 plus reference TRBV28 and TRBJ2-3, the full variable domain is DVKVTQSSRYLVKRTGEKVFLECVQDMDHENMFWYRQDPGLGLRLIYFSYDVKMKEKGDIPEGYSVSREKKERFSLILESASTNQTSMYLCASSFYGLAGGYTDTQYFGPGTRLTVL.

V is TRBV7-9 and J is TRBJ2-7; 10 positions match TRBD2. Germline loops: CDR1 SEHNR, CDR2 FQNEAQ (reference sequence). The CDR3 runs 15 residues. V shed 8 bases, J shed 2 bases, and the junction held 9 bases outside the gene matches. CDR3 protein: CASVPSSGGTYEQYF. CDR3 DNA: TGTGCCAGCGTCCCTTCTAGCGGGGGTACCTACGAGCAGTACTTC.

CDR3 protein: CASSVGGPYGTEAFF. DNA of the CDR3: TGTGCCAGCAGCGTAGGAGGGCCTTATGGCACTGAAGCTTTCTTT. The rearrangement uses TRBV9 and TRBJ1-1; no reliable D call. V lost 0 bases to trimming and J lost 4 bases, with 13 bases between them. The CDR3 extends over 15 amino acids. Germline V lookup: CDR1 SGDLS, CDR2 YYNGEE.

Details on this clone: At one of its ends the junction is not consistent with the germline gene, which may arise from a read error. CDR3 sequence reads: CASSLAEADIEKLFF. For the CDR3, the DNA is TGTGCTAGCAGCTTAGCGGAGGCAGATATTGAAAAACTGTTTTTT. V usage is TRBV7-7 and J usage is TRBJ1-4; unclear D gene. CDR1 is SSHAT and CDR2 is FNYEAQ in the germline V gene (reference sequence). CDR3 size: 15 residues.

J is TRBJ1-2 and V is TRBV13; no reliable D call. The CDR3 runs 15 residues. Trimming removed 3 bases at V and 4 bases at J, with 15 bases between. Germline V gene lookup returns CDR1 PRHDT and CDR2 FYEKMQ (reference sequence). In nucleotides, the CDR3 is TGTGCCAGCAGCTTCGTATCTAGACGGTCCTATGGCTACACCTTC. This sequence encodes CASSFVSRRSYGYTF.

The rearrangement joins TRBV28 to TRBJ1-5, with 12 positions matching TRBD1. CDR1 and CDR2 (germline): MDHEN, SYDVKM. J gave up 6 bases and V 5 bases, and 8 bases lay outside the gene matches. The CDR3 consists of 16 residues. The CDR3 loop reads CASSPLGTGGFQPQHF. The CDR3 region has the DNA TGTGCCAGCAGTCCCCTCGGGACAGGGGGCTTTCAGCCCCAGCATTTT.

CDR3 sequence (DNA): TGCGCCAGCAGCAGACAGGGGGCAGGTCAGCCCCAGCATTTT. Its protein is CASSRQGAGQPQHF. The chain couples TRBV4-1 to TRBJ1-5; 10 bases map to TRBD1. With V trimmed by 5 bases and J by 6 bases, 4 bases remained unmatched. The V gene's germline CDR1 is MGHRA and CDR2 YSYEKL. CDR3 length: 14 residues.

The J gene is TRBJ2-5, the V gene TRBV4-1, with 7 nucleotides matching TRBD1. The CDR3 spans 15 residues. V gave up 2 bases and J gave up 0 bases; unmatched junction bases: 3. Germline CDR1 is MGHRA and CDR2 is YSYEKL. The CDR3 DNA sequence: TGCGCCAGCAGCCAACCGGACAGGTACCAAGAGACCCAGTACTTC. This encodes CASSQPDRYQETQYF.

J is TRBJ1-1 and V is TRBV19; D unclear. This CDR3 is 12 amino acids long. Looked up from germline, CDR1 is LNHDA and CDR2 is SQIVND (reference sequence). Between the trimmed V and J ends, which lost 3 bases and 6 bases, there was a span of 8 bases. This CDR3 reads CASSITRSEAFF. CDR3 in DNA: TGTGCCAGTAGTATTACGCGCTCTGAAGCTTTCTTT.

This chain uses TRBV21-1 with TRBJ2-3; the table's D call, TRBD2, has no DNA check behind it. TRBV21-1 is a known pseudogene. The CDR3 spans 15 residues. The CDR3 is CATSNEEESTDTQYF. The CDR3 region has the DNA TGTGCCACCAGCAATGAGGAAGAGAGCACAGATACGCAGTATTTT.

V and J are TRBV7-8 and TRBJ2-7; 7 nucleotides agree with TRBD2. Germline V gene lookup returns CDR1 SGHVS and CDR2 FQNEAQ. With V trimmed by 5 bases and J by 2 bases, 6 bases remained unmatched. The CDR3 has 14 amino acids. This CDR3 is CASSPGGRTYEQYF. Written as DNA, the CDR3 is TGTGCCAGCAGCCCGGGGGGACGGACCTACGAGCAGTACTTC.

This clone was found once. The chain couples TRBV5-1 to TRBJ1-5, with a weak D call TRBD1 (6 bases). From germline, CDR1 is SGHRS and CDR2 YFSETQ. The CDR3 runs 15 residues. Trimming left V 4 bases short and J 1 base short, with 12 bases between. Written as DNA, the CDR3 is TGCGCCAGCAGCGTGGACAGTGGGAGCAATCAGCCCCAGCATTTT. This codes for CASSVDSGSNQPQHF. The variable domain in full, with the rest retrieved from reference TRBV5-1 and TRBJ1-5, is KAGVTQTPRYLIKTRGQQVTLSCSPISGHRSVSWYQQTPGQGLQFLFEYFSETQRNKGNFPGRFSGRQFSNSRSEMNVSTLELGDSALYLCASSVDSGSNQPQHFGDGTRLSIL.

This clone was counted once. The V and J genes are TRBV7-9 and TRBJ2-7; TRBD2 is a possible D gene (5 bases). The V and J ends lost 1 base and 1 base respectively, with 5 bases between them. The V gene's germline CDR1 is SEHNR and CDR2 FQNEAQ (reference sequence). This CDR3 contains 13 residues. In nucleotides, the CDR3 is TGTGCCAGCAGCTTAGGACTATCCTACGAGCAGTACTTC. The encoded protein is CASSLGLSYEQYF. Using reference TRBV7-9 and TRBJ2-7 for the parts outside the CDR3, the full variable domain is DTGVSQNPRHKITKRGQNVTFRCDPISEHNRLYWYRQTLGQGPEFLTYFQNEAQLEKSRLLSDRFSAERPKGSFSTLEIQRTEQGDSAMYLCASSLGLSYEQYFGPGTRLTVT.

This clone appeared a few times. This chain connects TRBV7-9 to TRBJ1-1; 9 nucleotides line up with TRBD1. Germline V gene lookup returns CDR1 SEHNR and CDR2 FQNEAQ (reference sequence). This CDR3 is built from 13 residues. V lost 4 bases, J lost 7 bases, and 4 bases stayed unmatched. The CDR3 is CASSWGQGIEAFF. The CDR3 DNA is TGTGCCAGCAGCTGGGGACAGGGCATTGAAGCTTTCTTT.

V and J are TRBV27 and TRBJ2-5; 9 nucleotides agree with TRBD1. CDR3 size: 14 residues. Looked up from germline, CDR1 is MNHEY and CDR2 is SMNVEV (reference sequence). J gave up 5 bases and V 6 bases, and 7 bases lay outside the gene matches. CDR3 loop: CASSRGQGYETQYF. DNA for the CDR3: TGTGCCAGCAGCCGGGGACAGGGTTACGAGACCCAGTACTTC.

The genes are TRBV27 and TRBJ2-2; 12 bases match TRBD2. After removal of 2 bases from V and 5 bases from J, the junction contained 0 bases not matched to a gene. This CDR3 region has 15 residues. In germline, CDR1 is MNHEY, CDR2 SMNVEV (reference sequence). CDR3 protein: CASSLGTSGTGELFF. The CDR3 bases are TGTGCCAGCAGTTTAGGGACTAGCGGGACCGGGGAGCTGTTTTTT.

This clone was seen a single time. This chain links TRBV4-2 with TRBJ2-5; 10 nucleotides line up with TRBD2. J lost 4 bases, V lost 0 bases, and 5 bases had no gene match. This CDR3 has 16 residues. The germline V gene has CDR1 LGHNA and CDR2 YNFKEQ. The CDR3 bases are TGTGCCAGCAGCCAAGACCTAGCGGGGGTCGGAGAGACCCAGTACTTC. It specifies CASSQDLAGVGETQYF.

This clone has more than one count but fewer than ten. This sequence joins TRBV7-9 and TRBJ1-1, with 7 bases matching TRBD1. The germline gives CDR1 SEHNR, CDR2 FQNEAQ (reference sequence). The CDR3 runs 12 residues. Losses at the gene ends were 5 bases for V and 4 bases for J; bases not matched to a gene: 1. The CDR3 here is CASSHRGTEAFF. CDR3 nucleotides: TGTGCCAGCAGCCACAGGGGCACTGAAGCTTTCTTT. Complete variable domain (other parts from reference TRBV7-9 and TRBJ1-1): DTGVSQNPRHKITKRGQNVTFRCDPISEHNRLYWYRQTLGQGPEFLTYFQNEAQLEKSRLLSDRFSAERPKGSFSTLEIQRTEQGDSAMYLCASSHRGTEAFFGQGTRLTVV.

The chain links TRBV29-1 to TRBJ2-1; 7 bases match TRBD2. Germline CDR1 reads SQVTM; CDR2 reads ANQGSEA. The CDR3 extends over 14 amino acids. V was pared by 3 bases and J by 3 bases, with 5 bases of the junction left unmatched. The DNA for the CDR3 is TGCAGCGTTGATGCCGGGGGGTTCTACAATGAGCAGTTCTTC. It yields the protein CSVDAGGFYNEQFF.

The chain recombines TRBV5-4 with TRBJ1-4, with 11 bases fitting TRBD1. V shed 4 bases, J shed 7 bases, and the junction held 3 bases outside the gene matches. The CDR3 contains 14 residues. The germline V gene has CDR1 SGHNT and CDR2 YYREEE (reference sequence). The CDR3 DNA sequence: TGTGCCAGCAGCCAGGACAGGGGGCGTGAAAAACTGTTTTTT. It codes for CASSQDRGREKLFF.